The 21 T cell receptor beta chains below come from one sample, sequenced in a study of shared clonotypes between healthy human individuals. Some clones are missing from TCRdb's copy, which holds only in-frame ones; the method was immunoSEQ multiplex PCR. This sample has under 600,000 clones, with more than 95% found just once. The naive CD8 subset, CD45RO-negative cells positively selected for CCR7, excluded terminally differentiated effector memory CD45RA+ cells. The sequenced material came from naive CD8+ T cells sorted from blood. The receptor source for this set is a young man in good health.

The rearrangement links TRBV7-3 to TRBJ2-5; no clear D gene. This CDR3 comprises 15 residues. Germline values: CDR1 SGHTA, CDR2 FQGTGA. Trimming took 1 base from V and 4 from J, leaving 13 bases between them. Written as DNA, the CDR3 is TGTGCCAGCAGCTTAATAAGGGCTCCACGAGAGACCCAGTACTTC. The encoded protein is CASSLIRAPRETQYF.

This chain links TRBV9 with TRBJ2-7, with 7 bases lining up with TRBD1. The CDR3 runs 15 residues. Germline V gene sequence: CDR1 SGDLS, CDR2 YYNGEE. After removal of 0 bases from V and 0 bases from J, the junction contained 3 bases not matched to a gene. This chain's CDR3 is CASSVEGTVSYEQYF. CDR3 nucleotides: TGTGCCAGCAGCGTAGAAGGGACAGTCTCCTACGAGCAGTACTTC.

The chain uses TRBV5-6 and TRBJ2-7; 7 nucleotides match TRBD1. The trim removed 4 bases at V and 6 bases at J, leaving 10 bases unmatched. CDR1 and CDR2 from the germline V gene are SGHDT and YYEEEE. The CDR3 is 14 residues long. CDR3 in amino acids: CASSVQGSRGEQYF. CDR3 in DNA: TGTGCCAGCAGCGTACAGGGGTCCCGTGGCGAGCAGTACTTC.

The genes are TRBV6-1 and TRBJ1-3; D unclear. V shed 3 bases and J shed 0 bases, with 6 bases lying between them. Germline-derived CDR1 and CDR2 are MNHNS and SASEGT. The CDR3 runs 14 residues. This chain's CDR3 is CASSDLLSGNTIYF. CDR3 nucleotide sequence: TGTGCCAGCAGTGATCTGCTCTCTGGAAACACCATATATTTT.

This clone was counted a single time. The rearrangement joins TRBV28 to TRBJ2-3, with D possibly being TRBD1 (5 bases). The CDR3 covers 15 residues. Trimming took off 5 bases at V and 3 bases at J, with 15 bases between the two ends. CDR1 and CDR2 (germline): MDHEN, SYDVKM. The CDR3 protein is CASSGYRISTDTQYF. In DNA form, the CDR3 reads TGTGCCAGCAGTGGGTACAGGATATCTACAGATACGCAGTATTTT.

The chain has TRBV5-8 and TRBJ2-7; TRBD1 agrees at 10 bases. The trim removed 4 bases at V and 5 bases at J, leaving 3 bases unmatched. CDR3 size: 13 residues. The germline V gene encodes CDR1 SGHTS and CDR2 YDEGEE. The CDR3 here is CASSPGQGNEQYF. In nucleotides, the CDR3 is TGTGCCAGCAGCCCGGGACAGGGGAACGAGCAGTACTTC.

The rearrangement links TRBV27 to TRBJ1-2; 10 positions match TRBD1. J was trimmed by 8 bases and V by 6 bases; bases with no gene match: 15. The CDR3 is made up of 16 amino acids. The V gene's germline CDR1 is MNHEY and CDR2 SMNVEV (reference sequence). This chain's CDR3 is CASSAYTVGQGKGYTF. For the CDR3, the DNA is TGTGCCAGCAGCGCTTACACCGTGGGACAGGGGAAGGGCTACACCTTC.

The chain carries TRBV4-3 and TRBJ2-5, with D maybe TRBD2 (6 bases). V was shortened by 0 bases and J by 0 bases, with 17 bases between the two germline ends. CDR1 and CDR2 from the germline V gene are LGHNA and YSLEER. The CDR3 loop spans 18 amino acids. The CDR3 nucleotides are TGCGCCAGCAGCCAAGACCGCCTGGGTAGCGGATACCAAGAGACCCAGTACTTC. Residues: CASSQDRLGSGYQETQYF.

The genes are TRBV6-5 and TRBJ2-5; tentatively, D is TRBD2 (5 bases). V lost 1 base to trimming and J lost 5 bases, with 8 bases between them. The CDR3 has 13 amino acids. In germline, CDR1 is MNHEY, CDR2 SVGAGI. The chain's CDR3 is CASSYWPGETQYF. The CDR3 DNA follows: TGTGCCAGCAGTTACTGGCCGGGGGAGACCCAGTACTTC.

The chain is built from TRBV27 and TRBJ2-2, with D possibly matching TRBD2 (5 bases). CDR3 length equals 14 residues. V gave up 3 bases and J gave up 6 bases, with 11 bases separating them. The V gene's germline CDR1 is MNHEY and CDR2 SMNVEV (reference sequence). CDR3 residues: CASSFLVGAGELFF. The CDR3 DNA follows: TGTGCCAGCAGTTTTCTTGTCGGGGCCGGGGAGCTGTTTTTT.

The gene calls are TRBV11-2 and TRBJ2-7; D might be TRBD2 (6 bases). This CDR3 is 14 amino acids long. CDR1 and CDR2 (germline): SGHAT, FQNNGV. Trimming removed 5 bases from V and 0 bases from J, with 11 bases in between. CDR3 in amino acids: CASSPIADSYEQYF. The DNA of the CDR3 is TGTGCCAGCAGCCCAATAGCGGACTCCTACGAGCAGTACTTC.

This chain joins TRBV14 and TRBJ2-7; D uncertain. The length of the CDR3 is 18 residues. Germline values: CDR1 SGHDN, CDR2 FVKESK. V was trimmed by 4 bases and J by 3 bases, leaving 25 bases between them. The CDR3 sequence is CASSPTLFSRSSHYEQYF. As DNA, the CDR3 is TGTGCCAGCAGCCCCACCCTTTTCTCTAGATCTTCCCACTACGAGCAGTACTTC.

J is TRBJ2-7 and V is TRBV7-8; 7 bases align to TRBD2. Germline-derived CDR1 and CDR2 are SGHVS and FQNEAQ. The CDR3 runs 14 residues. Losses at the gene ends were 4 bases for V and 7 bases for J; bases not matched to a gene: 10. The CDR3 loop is CASSSEREWWEQYF. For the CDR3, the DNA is TGTGCCAGCAGCTCCGAGCGGGAATGGTGGGAGCAGTACTTC.

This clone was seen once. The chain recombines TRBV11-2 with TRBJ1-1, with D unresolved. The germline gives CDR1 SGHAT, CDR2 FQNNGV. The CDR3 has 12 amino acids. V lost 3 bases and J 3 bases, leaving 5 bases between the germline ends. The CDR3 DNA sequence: TGTGCCAGCAGCTTCGGGTACACTGAAGCTTTCTTT. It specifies CASSFGYTEAFF.

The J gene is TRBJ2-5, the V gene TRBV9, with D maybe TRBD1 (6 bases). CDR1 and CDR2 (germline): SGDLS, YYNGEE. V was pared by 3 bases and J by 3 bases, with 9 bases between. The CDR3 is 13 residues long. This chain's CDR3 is CASSGWTEETQYF. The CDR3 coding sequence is TGTGCCAGCAGCGGATGGACAGAAGAGACCCAGTACTTC.

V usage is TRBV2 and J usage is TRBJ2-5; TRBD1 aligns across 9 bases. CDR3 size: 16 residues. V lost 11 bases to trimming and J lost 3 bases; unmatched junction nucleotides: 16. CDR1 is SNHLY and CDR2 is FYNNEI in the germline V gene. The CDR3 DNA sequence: TGTGCCGCAGGGGTTTTTTTCGGACAGGGGAAAGAGACCCAGTACTTC. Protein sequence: CAAGVFFGQGKETQYF.

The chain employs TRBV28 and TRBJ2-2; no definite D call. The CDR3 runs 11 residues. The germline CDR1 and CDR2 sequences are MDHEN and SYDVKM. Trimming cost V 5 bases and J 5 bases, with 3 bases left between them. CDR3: CASSPTGELFF. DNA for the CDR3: TGTGCCAGCAGTCCTACCGGGGAGCTGTTTTTT.

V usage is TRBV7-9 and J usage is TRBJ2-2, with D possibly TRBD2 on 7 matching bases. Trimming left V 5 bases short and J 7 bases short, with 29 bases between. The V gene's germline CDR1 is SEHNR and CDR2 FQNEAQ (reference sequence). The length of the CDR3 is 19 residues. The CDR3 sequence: CASSPPRVERGDYGGELFF. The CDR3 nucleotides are TGTGCCAGCAGCCCACCCCGGGTCGAGAGGGGGGACTATGGCGGGGAGCTGTTTTTT.

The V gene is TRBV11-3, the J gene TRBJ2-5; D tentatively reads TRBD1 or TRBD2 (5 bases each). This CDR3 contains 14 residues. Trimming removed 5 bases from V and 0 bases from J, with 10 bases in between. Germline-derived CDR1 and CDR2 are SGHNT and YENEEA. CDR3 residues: CASSSRDDQETQYF. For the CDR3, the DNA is TGTGCCAGCAGCAGCCGGGACGACCAAGAGACCCAGTACTTC.

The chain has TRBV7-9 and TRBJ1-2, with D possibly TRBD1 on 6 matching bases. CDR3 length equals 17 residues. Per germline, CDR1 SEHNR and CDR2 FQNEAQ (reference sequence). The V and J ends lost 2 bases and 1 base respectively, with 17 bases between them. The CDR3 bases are TGTGCCAGCAGCTTACCACGGGCAGGGGTAATTAACTATGGCTACACCTTC. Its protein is CASSLPRAGVINYGYTF. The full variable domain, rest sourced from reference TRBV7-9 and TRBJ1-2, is DTGVSQNPRHKITKRGQNVTFRCDPISEHNRLYWYRQTLGQGPEFLTYFQNEAQLEKSRLLSDRFSAERPKGSFSTLEIQRTEQGDSAMYLCASSLPRAGVINYGYTFGSGTRLTVV.

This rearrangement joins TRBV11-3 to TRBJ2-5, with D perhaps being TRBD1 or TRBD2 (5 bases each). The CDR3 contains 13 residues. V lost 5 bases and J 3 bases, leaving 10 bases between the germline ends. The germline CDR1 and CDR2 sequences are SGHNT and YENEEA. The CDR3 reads CASSPGTKETQYF. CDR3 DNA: TGTGCCAGCAGCCCTGGGACGAAAGAGACCCAGTACTTC.